The text below deals with one T cell receptor (beta chain). Its antigen is not known. The junction and the germline gene differ at one end; a read error may be behind it. Synthesis of TCR beta cDNA was carried out from approximately 500 ng total RNA with a constant-region primer. It was through three nested multiplex PCR rounds of slightly modified ARM-PCR that TCR beta libraries arose. The first two PCR rounds used TRBV1-TRBV30 primers with a Cbeta primer, 10 cycles each. MiXCR, run by TCRdb on the multiplex PCR reads, gives a single entry per CDR3 protein. The sample consists of more than 150,000 distinct CDR3 sequences, over 45% of them appearing once. This CDR3 contains 15 residues. The germline CDR1 and CDR2 sequences are SGHAT and FQNNGV. The sample is drawn from a study of tumor-infiltrating lymphocytes in primary liver carcinoma. Germline DNA was also extracted, and blood RNA was taken from unsorted whole blood.

Study outcomes and limitations: CD8+ and CD4+ repertoires went uncompared, the samples being bulk unsorted. A significantly higher top-250-clone fraction was found in tumors than in blood (p = 0.039).

The specimen was peripheral blood. The receptor was isolated from a man in his forties with primary liver carcinoma and hepatitis B virus infection. The J gene is TRBJ2-1, the V gene TRBV11-2, with 10 nucleotides matching TRBD2. The CDR3 loop is CTSSPEIAGGDEQFF. In DNA form, the CDR3 reads TGTACCAGCAGTCCCGAGATAGCGGGAGGAGACGAGCAGTTCTTC.